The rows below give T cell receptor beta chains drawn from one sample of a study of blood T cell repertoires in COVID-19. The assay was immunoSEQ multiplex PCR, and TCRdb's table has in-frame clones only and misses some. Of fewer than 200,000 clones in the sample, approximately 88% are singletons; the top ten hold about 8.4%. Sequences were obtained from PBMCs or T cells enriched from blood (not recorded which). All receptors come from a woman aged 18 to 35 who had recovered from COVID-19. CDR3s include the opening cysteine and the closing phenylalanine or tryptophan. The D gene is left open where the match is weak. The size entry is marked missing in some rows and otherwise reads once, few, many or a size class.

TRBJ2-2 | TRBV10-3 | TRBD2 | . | CAISDLAGNTGELFF | TGTGCCATCAGTGATCTAGCGGGGAACACCGGGGAGCTGTTTTTT
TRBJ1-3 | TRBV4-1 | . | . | CASSQVPPGHPSGNTIYF | TGCGCCAGCAGCCAAGTCCCCCCGGGACACCCCTCTGGAAACACCATATATTTT
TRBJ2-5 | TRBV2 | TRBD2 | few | CASRLTGLASETQYF | TGTGCCAGCAGGCTTACGGGACTAGCCTCAGAGACCCAGTACTTC
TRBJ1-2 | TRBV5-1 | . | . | CASSTSPGEGYTF | TGCGCCAGCAGCACGAGCCCGGGGGAAGGCTACACCTTC
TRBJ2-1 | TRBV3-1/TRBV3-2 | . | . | CASSSSGIYNEQFF | TGTGCCAGCAGCTCAAGCGGAATCTACAATGAGCAGTTCTTC
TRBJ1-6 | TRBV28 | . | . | CATSPGRGRSPLHF | TGTGCCACATCCCCCGGGAGGGGAAGGTCACCCCTCCACTTT
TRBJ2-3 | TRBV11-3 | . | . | CASSLDSSSGGTDTQYF | TGTGCCAGCAGCTTAGATTCTAGCAGCGGCGGCACAGATACGCAGTATTTT
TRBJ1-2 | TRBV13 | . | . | CASSLGRAAGDYGYTF | TGTGCCAGCAGCTTAGGGCGGGCGGCTGGCGACTATGGCTACACCTTC
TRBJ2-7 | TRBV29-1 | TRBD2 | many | CSVEGGGIYEQYF | TGCAGCGTTGAAGGGGGGGGGATCTACGAGCAGTACTTC
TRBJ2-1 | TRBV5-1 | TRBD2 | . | CASSLAPSGTLNEQFF | TGCGCCAGCAGCTTGGCCCCTAGCGGGACCCTCAATGAGCAGTTCTTC
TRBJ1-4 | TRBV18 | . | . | CASSNRRTGDEKLFF | TGTGCCAGCTCCAACCGGCGGACGGGGGATGAAAAACTGTTTTTT
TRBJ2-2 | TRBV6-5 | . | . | CASRSTTRKTGELFF | TGTGCCAGCAGATCAACGACACGAAAGACCGGGGAGCTGTTTTTT
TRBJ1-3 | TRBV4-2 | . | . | CASSQEIKSSGNTIYF | TGTGCCAGCAGCCAAGAAATAAAGAGCTCTGGAAACACCATATATTTT
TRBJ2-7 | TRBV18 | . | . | CASSPGLEGLEQYF | TGTGCCAGCTCACCAGGGCTGGAGGGGCTCGAGCAGTACTTC
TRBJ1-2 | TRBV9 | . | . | CASSVEGGSNYGYTF | TGTGCCAGCAGCGTAGAGGGAGGCTCTAACTATGGCTACACCTTC
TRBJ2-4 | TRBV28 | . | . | CASSLLAAKGGNIQYF | TGTGCCAGCAGTTTATTGGCAGCCAAAGGCGGAAACATTCAGTACTTC
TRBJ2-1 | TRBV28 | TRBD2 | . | CATLGAGGANEQFF | TGTGCCACCCTAGGGGCGGGGGGCGCGAATGAGCAGTTCTTC
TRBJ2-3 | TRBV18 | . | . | CASSPLITDTQYF | TGTGCCAGCTCACCATTAATCACAGATACGCAGTATTTT
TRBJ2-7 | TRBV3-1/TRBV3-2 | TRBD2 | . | CASSQGGGWSEQYF | TGTGCCAGCAGCCAAGGCGGGGGTTGGTCTGAGCAGTACTTC
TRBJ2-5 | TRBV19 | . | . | CASSGPLVETQYF | TGTGCCAGTAGTGGCCCGTTGGTGGAGACCCAGTACTTC
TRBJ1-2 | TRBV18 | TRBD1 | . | CASSHPGQGDYGYTF | TGTGCCAGCTCACACCCGGGACAGGGGGACTATGGCTACACCTTC
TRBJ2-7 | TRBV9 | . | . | CASSKTVSSYEQYF | TGTGCCAGCTCGAAAACGGTTAGCTCCTACGAGCAGTACTTC
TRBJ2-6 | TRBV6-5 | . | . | CASNPDNSGANVLTF | TGTGCCAGCAACCCGGACAACTCTGGGGCCAACGTCCTGACTTTC
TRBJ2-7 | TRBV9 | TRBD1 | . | CASSGPGQGFSYEQYF | TGTGCCAGCAGCGGTCCAGGACAGGGATTCTCCTACGAGCAGTACTTC
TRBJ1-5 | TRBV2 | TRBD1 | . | CASRQGINQPQHF | TGTGCCAGCAGACAGGGGATCAATCAGCCCCAGCATTTT
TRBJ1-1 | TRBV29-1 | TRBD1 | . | CSVGQGGVGTEAFF | TGCAGCGTTGGGCAGGGGGGAGTAGGCACTGAAGCTTTCTTT
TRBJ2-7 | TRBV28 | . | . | CASSLPGLTYEQYF | TGTGCCAGCAGTTTACCTGGACTGACCTACGAGCAGTACTTC
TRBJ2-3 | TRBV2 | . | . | CARSGTDTLTDTQYF | TGTGCCAGGTCCGGAACAGATACGCTTACAGATACGCAGTATTTT
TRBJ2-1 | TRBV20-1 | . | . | CSVETYNEQFF | TGCAGTGTGGAGACCTACAATGAGCAGTTCTTC
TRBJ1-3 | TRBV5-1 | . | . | CASSLPQGEGNTIYF | TGCGCCAGCAGCTTGCCCCAAGGAGAGGGAAACACCATATATTTT
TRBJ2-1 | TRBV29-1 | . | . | CSVEGLSNVGNEQFF | TGCAGCGTGGAGGGACTTTCCAACGTGGGGAATGAGCAGTTCTTC
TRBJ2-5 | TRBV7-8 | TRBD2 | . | CASSLSASGGQETQYF | TGTGCCAGCAGCTTGTCGGCTAGCGGGGGGCAAGAGACCCAGTACTTC
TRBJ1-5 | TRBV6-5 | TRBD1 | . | CASRATGDGNQPQHF | TGTGCCAGCAGGGCGACAGGGGACGGGAATCAGCCCCAGCATTTT
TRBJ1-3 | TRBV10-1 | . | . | CASSDPGESSGNTIYF | TGCGCCAGCAGTGATCCGGGAGAAAGCTCTGGAAACACCATATATTTT
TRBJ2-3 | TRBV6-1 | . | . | CASSESGFTDTQYF | TGTGCCAGCAGTGAAAGCGGATTCACAGATACGCAGTATTTT
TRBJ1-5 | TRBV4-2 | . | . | CASSPGGSNQPQHF | TGTGCCAGCAGCCCCGGGGGAAGCAATCAGCCCCAGCATTTT
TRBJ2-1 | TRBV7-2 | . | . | CASSLRIANEQFF | TGTGCCAGCAGCCTCAGAATTGCTAATGAGCAGTTCTTC
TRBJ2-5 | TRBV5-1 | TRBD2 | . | CASSLAGGALRRAQYF | TGCGCCAGCAGCTTGGCGGGGGGGGCGCTTCGTCGGGCCCAGTACTTC
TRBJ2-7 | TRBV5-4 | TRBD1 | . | CASSLGQDPSYEQYF | TGTGCCAGCAGCCTGGGACAGGATCCCTCCTACGAGCAGTACTTC
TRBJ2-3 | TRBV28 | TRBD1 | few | CASHSLGQFTDTQYF | TGTGCCAGTCATTCGCTGGGACAGTTCACAGATACGCAGTATTTT
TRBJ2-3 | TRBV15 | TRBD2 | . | CATSTGLAFATQYF | TGTGCCACCAGCACAGGACTAGCTTTCGCTACGCAGTATTTT
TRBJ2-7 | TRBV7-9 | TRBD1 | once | CASSPTGGPYEQYF | TGTGCCAGCAGCCCAACAGGGGGCCCCTACGAGCAGTACTTC
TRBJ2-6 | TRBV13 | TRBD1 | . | CASSLQGAGANVLTF | TGTGCCAGCAGCTTACAGGGGGCTGGGGCCAACGTCCTGACTTTC
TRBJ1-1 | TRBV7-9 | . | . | CASSSLQGIRLNTEAFF | TGTGCCAGCAGCTCCTTACAGGGCATCAGACTGAACACTGAAGCTTTCTTT
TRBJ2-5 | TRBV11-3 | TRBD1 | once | CASSGDRGETQYF | TGTGCCAGCAGCGGGGACAGGGGAGAGACCCAGTACTTC
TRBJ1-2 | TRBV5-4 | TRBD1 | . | CASSSQGQNGYTF | TGTGCCAGCAGCTCACAGGGGCAGAATGGCTACACCTTC